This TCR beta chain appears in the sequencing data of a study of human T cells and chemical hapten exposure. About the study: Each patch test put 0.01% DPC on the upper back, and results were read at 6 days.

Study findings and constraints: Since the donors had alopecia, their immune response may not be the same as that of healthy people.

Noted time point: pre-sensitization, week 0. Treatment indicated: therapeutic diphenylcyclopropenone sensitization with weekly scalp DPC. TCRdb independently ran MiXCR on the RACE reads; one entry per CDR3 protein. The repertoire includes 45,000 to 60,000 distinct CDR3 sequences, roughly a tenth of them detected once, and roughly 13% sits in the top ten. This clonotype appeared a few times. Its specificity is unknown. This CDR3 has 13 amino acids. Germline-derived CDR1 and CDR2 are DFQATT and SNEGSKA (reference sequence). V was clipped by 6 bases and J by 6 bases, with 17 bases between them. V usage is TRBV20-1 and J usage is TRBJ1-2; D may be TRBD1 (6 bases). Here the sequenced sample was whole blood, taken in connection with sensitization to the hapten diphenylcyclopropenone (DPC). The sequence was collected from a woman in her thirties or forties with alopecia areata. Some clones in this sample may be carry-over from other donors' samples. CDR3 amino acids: CSAASGTKDGYTF. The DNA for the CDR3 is TGCAGTGCGGCGTCCGGGACAAAGGATGGCTACACCTTC.